This TCR beta chain was identified in a study of T cells in Graves' hyperthyroidism and ophthalmopathy. TCR beta CDR3 regions were amplified from RNA. The HTBI primer set was used in a first-round RT-PCR of the TCR CDR3. TCRdb analysed the multiplex PCR reads with MiXCR anew, one entry per CDR3 protein. The table includes hundreds of thousands of distinct CDR3 sequences, more than 11% detected once. This CDR3 has 15 residues. V was clipped by 6 bases and J by 5 bases; unmatched bases: 6. In its sample, this clonotype was seen many times. 8.5 to 10 ml of fresh peripheral blood supplied the PBMCs. Sequencing was done on a sample of blood. The TCR sequence derives from a woman aged 25 to 39 with Graves' hyperthyroidism. The chain employs TRBV12-3 or TRBV12-4 and TRBJ2-1; 11 nucleotides match TRBD2. CDR3 nucleotides: TGTGCCAGCAGACGACTAGCGGGAAGTGACAATGAGCAGTTCTTC. Its protein product is CASRRLAGSDNEQFF.